This TCR beta chain was captured by sequencing in a study of blood T cell repertoires in COVID-19. As for the study in general: The United States, Italy and Spain supplied acute and convalescent COVID-19 samples. Nucleic acid was either cDNA or gDNA, and it came from T cells, B-cell-depleted T cells, or PBMCs.

Original data processing: How many nucleated cells were present was estimated from reference gene primer amplification. Only in-frame clones appear in the TCRdb table, and some are missing; sequencing was by immunoSEQ multiplex PCR. The DNA was the basis for D and trimming; V, J and clone size are from that table. The table lists about 520,000 clones, approximately 83% of them singletons. CDR3 length: 14 residues. Germline CDR1 MDHEN, CDR2 SYDVKM. The V gene end was trimmed by 6 bases and the J gene end by 8 bases; junction bases not matched to a gene: 9. This clonotype was obtained from a human donor in a cohort sampled during active COVID-19. Sequenced: peripheral blood. The chain couples TRBV28 to TRBJ2-1; 8 positions agree with TRBD2. Here the CDR3 reads CASRSGRIGDEQFF. The CDR3 DNA reads TGTGCCAGCAGGAGCGGGAGAATTGGCGATGAGCAGTTCTTC.